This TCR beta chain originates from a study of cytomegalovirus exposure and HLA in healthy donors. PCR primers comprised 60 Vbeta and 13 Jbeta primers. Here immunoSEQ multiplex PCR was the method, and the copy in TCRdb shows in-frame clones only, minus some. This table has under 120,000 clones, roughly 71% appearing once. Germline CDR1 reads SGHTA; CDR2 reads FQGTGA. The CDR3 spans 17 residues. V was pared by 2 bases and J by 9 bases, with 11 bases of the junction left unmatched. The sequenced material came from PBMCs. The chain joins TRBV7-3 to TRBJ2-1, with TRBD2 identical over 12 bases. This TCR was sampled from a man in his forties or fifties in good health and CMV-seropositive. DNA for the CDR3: TGTGCCAGCAGCTTAGGACTAGCGGGACGGAACGGCGGTGAGCAGTTCTTC. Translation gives CASSLGLAGRNGGEQFF. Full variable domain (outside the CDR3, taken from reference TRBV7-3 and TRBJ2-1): GAGVSQTPSNKVTEKGKYVELRCDPISGHTALYWYRQSLGQGPEFLIYFQGTGAADDSGLPNDRFFAVRPEGSVSTLKIQRTERGDSAVYLCASSLGLAGRNGGEQFFGPGTRLTVL.